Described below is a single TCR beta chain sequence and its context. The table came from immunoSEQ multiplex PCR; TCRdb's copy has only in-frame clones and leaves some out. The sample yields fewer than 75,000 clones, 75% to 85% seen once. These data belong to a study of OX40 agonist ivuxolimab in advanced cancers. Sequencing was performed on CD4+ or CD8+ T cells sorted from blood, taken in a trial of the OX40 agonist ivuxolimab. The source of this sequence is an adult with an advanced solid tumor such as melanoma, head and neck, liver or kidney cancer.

CDR3 loop: CASSTGNYGYTF. The CDR3 bases are TGTGCCAGCAGTACCGGGAACTATGGCTACACCTTC. The V and J genes are TRBV28 and TRBJ1-2; no reliable D call. This CDR3 is built from 12 residues. V was clipped by 5 bases and J by 2 bases, with 6 bases between them. Germline assignment: CDR1 MDHEN and CDR2 SYDVKM.